The text below deals with one T cell receptor beta chain. The naive CD8 population came from CD45RO-negative cells selected for CCR7, without terminally differentiated effector memory CD45RA+ cells. The data belong to a study of shared clonotypes between healthy human individuals. About the research overall: The cohort had a couple of women and a few men, ages 18 to 49.

Data came from immunoSEQ multiplex PCR; TCRdb stores just in-frame clones and leaves some out. This sample yields 760,000 or so clones, of which about 97% are seen a single time; 0.2% to 0.25% belongs to the top ten. The clonotype comes from a man between 25 and 39 years old in good health. The sequenced sample was naive CD8+ T cells sorted from blood.

CDR3 residues: CASSLGLAGDTHEQYF. DNA for the CDR3: TGTGCCAGCAGCTTGGGACTAGCGGGAGACACCCACGAGCAGTACTTC. The chain recombines TRBV7-6 with TRBJ2-7; TRBD2 aligns across 14 bases. CDR1 is SGHVS, CDR2 FNYEAQ, per germline. Trimming cost V 3 bases and J 5 bases; bases outside gene matches: 6. The CDR3 spans 16 residues.